This record looks at one T cell receptor (beta chain) sequence and its context. As yet, its antigen is unknown. With 5 bases clipped from V and 4 bases from J, the junction kept 1 base outside the gene matches. The CDR3 runs to 13 residues. CDR1 and CDR2 (germline): SNHLY, FYNNEI. This sample was included in a study of cytomegalovirus exposure and HLA in healthy donors. Looking at the study overall: Among about 179 million T cells, an earlier analysis found approximately 110 million unique TCR beta sequences.

60 Vbeta and 13 Jbeta primers were used in PCR. Measured with immunoSEQ multiplex PCR; TCRdb has only the in-frame clones, and not every one. The sample holds around 200,000 clones, 82% seen once. Study-wide results and caveats: The study flagged about 150 TCR beta chains as cytomegalovirus-associated. A previous analysis found most TCR beta V segments productive roughly 90% or roughly 30% of the time. The study had only CMV serostatus as immune exposure information.

The receptor comes from a man aged 40-55 years in good health and CMV-seropositive. V is TRBV2 and J is TRBJ2-7, with TRBD2 identical over 11 bases. Sequenced material: PBMCs. CDR3 coding DNA: TGTGCCAGCAGTTCTAGCGGGAGGTACGAGCAGTACGTC. As protein: CASSSSGRYEQYV.